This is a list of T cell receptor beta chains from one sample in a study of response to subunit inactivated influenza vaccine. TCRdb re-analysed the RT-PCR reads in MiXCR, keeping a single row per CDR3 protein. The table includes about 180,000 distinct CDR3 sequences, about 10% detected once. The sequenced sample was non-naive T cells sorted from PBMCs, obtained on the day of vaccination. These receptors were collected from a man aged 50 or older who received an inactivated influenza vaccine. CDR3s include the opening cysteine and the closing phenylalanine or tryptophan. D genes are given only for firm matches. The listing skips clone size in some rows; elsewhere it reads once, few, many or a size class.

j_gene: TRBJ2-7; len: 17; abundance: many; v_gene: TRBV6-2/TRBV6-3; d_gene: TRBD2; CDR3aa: CASSLNPLAAISYEQYF; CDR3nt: TGTGCCAGCAGCCTTAATCCACTAGCGGCGATCTCCTACGAGCAGTACTTC
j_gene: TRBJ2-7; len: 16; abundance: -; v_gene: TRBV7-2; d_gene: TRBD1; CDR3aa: CASSATGTGVTYEQYF; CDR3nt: TGTGCCAGCAGCGCAACCGGCACAGGGGTGACCTACGAGCAGTACTTC
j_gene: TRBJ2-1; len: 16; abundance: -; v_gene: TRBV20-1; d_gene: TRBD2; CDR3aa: CSAGPLGLAGVNEQFF; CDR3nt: TGCAGTGCTGGCCCCCTGGGACTAGCGGGGGTTAATGAGCAGTTCTTC
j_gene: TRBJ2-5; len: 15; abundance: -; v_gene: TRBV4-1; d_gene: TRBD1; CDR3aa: CASSRIGTAQETQYF; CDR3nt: TGCGCCAGCAGCCGTATTGGGACAGCCCAAGAGACCCAGTACTTC
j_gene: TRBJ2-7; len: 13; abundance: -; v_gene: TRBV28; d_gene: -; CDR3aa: CASSLGFTYEQYF; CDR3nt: TGTGCCAGCAGTTTGGGCTTCACCTACGAGCAGTACTTC
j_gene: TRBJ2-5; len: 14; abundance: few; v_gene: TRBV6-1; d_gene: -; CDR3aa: CASSQDSAWETQYF; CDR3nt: TGTGCCAGCAGCCAGGACAGTGCGTGGGAGACCCAGTACTTC
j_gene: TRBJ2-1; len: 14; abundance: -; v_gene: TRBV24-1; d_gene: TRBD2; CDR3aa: CATSVPGTSVEQFF; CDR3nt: TGTGCCACCAGTGTCCCCGGGACTAGCGTTGAGCAGTTCTTC
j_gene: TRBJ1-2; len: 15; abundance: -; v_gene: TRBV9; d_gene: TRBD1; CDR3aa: CASSAGQGAYYGYTF; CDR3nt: TGTGCCAGCAGCGCGGGACAGGGGGCGTACTATGGCTACACCTTC
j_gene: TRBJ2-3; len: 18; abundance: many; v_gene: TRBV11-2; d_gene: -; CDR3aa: CASSLVLYSGTSTDTQYF; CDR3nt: TGTGCCAGCAGCTTAGTCCTGTACTCGGGAACTAGCACAGATACGCAGTATTTT
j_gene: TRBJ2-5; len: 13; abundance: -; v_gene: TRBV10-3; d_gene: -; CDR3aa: CAISETDWETQYF; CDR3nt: TGTGCCATCAGTGAGACAGATTGGGAGACCCAGTACTTC
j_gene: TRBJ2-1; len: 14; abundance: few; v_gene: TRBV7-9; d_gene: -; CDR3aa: CASSSPPSYNEQFF; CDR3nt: TGTGCCAGCAGTTCGCCCCCCTCCTACAATGAGCAGTTCTTC
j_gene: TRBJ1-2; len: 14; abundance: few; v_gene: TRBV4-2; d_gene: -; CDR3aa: CASSLNRFDYGYTF; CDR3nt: TGTGCCAGCAGCCTAAATCGGTTCGATTATGGCTACACCTTC
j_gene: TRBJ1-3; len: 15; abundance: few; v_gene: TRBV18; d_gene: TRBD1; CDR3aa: CASSPPGTGDYTIYF; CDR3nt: TGTGCCAGCTCACCACCTGGGACAGGGGATTACACCATATATTTT
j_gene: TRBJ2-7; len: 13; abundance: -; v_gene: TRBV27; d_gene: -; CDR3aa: CASSLSRHYEQYF; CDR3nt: TGTGCCAGCAGTTTATCACGACACTACGAGCAGTACTTC
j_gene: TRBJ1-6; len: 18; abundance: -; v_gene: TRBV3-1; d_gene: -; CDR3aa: CASSQDPGTWVSNSPLHF; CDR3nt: TGTGCCAGCAGCCAAGATCCGGGGACTTGGGTATCTAATTCACCCCTCCACTTT
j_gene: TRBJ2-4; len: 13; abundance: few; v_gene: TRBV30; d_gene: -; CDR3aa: CAWHGAAKNIQYF; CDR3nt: TGTGCCTGGCATGGGGCCGCCAAAAACATTCAGTACTTC
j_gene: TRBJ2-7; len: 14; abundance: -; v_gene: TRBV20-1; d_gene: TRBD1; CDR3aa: CSASSGTGIYEQYF; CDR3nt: TGCAGTGCTAGTTCGGGGACAGGGATCTACGAGCAGTACTTC
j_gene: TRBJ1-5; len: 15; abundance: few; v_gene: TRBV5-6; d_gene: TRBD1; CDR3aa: CASSLGQGGVQPQHF; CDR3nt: TGTGCCAGCAGCCTGGGACAGGGCGGGGTTCAGCCCCAGCATTTT
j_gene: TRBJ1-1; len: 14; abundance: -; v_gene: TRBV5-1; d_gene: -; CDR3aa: CASSIGPGSTEAFF; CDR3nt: TGCGCCAGCAGCATAGGACCTGGGAGCACTGAAGCTTTCTTT
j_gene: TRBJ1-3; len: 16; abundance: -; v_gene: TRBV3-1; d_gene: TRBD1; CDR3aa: CASSQRGQADGNTIYF; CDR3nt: TGTGCCAGCAGCCAACGGGGACAGGCAGACGGAAACACCATATATTTT
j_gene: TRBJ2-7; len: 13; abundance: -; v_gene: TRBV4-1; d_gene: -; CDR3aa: CASSRGESYEQYF; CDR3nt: TGCGCCAGCAGCCGCGGGGAAAGCTACGAGCAGTACTTC
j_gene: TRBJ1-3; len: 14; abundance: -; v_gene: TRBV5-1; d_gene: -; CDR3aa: CASSPASSGNTIYF; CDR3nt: TGCGCCAGCAGCCCCGCTAGCTCTGGAAACACCATATATTTT
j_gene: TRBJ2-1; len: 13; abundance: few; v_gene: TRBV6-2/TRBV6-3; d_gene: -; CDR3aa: CASRRTVTNEQFF; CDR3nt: TGTGCCAGCAGAAGGACGGTTACGAATGAGCAGTTCTTC
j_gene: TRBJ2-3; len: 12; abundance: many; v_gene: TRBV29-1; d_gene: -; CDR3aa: CSVEESANTQYF; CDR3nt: TGCAGCGTTGAAGAGTCGGCCAATACGCAGTATTTT
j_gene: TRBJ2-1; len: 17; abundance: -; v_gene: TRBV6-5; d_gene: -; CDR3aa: CASSHGRSPRAYNEQFF; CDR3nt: TGTGCCAGCAGTCACGGACGGAGTCCGAGAGCCTACAATGAGCAGTTCTTC
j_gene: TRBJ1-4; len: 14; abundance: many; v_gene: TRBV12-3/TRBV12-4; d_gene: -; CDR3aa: CASSRDATNEKLFF; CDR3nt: TGTGCCAGCAGCCGAGACGCAACTAATGAAAAACTGTTTTTT
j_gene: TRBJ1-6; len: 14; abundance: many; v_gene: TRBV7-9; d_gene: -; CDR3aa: CASSLMGYNSPLHF; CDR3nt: TGTGCCAGCAGCTTAATGGGTTATAATTCACCCCTCCACTTT
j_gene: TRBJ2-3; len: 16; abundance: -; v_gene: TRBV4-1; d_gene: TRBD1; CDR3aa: CASSRIGQGITDTQYF; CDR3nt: TGCGCCAGCAGCCGAATTGGACAGGGGATAACAGATACGCAGTATTTT
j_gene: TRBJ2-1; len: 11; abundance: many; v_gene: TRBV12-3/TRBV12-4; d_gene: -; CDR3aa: CASSPRDEQFF; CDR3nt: TGTGCCAGCAGCCCAAGAGATGAGCAGTTCTTC
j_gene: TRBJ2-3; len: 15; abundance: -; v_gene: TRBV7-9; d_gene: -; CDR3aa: CASSYRQGSTDTQYF; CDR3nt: TGTGCCAGCAGCTACCGGCAGGGGTCGACAGATACGCAGTATTTT
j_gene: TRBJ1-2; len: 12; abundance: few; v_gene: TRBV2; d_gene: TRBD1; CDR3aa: CARVDRDYGYTF; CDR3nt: TGTGCCAGAGTGGACAGGGACTATGGCTACACCTTC
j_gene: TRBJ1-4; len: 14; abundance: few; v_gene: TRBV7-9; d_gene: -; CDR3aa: CASSIQATNEKLFF; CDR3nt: TGTGCCAGCAGTATACAGGCAACTAATGAAAAACTGTTTTTT
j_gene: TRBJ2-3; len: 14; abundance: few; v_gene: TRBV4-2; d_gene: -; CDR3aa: CASSHGFSTDTQYF; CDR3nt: TGTGCCAGCAGCCATGGCTTTAGCACAGATACGCAGTATTTT
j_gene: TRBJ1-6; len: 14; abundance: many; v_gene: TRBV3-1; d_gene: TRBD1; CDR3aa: CASGAGGRNSPLHF; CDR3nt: TGTGCCAGCGGAGCAGGGGGACGGAATTCACCCCTCCACTTT
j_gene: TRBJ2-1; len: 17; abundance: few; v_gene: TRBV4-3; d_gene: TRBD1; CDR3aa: CASSQDWRRGLYNEQFF; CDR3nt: TGCGCCAGCAGCCAAGATTGGCGAAGGGGGCTTTACAATGAGCAGTTCTTC
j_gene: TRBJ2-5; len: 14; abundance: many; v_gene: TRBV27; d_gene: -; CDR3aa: CASSLMGARETQYF; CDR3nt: TGTGCCAGCAGTTTGATGGGAGCTCGGGAGACCCAGTACTTC
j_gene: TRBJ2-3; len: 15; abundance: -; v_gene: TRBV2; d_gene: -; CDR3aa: CASSEVGGLADTQYF; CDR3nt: TGTGCCAGCAGTGAGGTGGGGGGGCTGGCAGATACGCAGTATTTT
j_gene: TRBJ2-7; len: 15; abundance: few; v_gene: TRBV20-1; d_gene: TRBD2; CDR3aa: CSATRLSGGPYEQYF; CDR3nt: TGCAGTGCTACGAGGCTTAGCGGGGGACCCTACGAGCAGTACTTC
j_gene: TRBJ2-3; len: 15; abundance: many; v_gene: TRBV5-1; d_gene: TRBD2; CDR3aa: CASSSGLASTDTQYF; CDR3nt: TGCGCCAGCAGCTCGGGACTAGCGAGCACAGATACGCAGTATTTT
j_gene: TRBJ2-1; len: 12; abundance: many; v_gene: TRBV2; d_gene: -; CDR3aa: CASKRLVNEQFF; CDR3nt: TGTGCCAGCAAAAGACTGGTCAATGAGCAGTTCTTC